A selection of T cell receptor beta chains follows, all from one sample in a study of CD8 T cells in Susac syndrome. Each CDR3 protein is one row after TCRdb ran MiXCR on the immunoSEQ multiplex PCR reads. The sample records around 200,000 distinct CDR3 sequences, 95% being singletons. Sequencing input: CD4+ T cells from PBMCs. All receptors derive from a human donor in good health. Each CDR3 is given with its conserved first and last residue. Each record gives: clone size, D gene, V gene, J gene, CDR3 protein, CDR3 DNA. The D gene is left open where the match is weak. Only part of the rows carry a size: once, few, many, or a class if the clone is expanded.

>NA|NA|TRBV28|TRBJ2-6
CASSSGYTGANVLTF
TGTGCCAGCAGTTCCGGCTACACCGGGGCCAACGTCCTGACTTTC
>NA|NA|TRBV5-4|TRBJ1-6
CASSPPGTGSSPLHF
TGTGCCAGCAGCCCGCCTGGGACCGGCTCATCACCCCTCCACTTT
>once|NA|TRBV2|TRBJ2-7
CASIQGRRLYEQYF
TGTGCCAGCATACAGGGACGTCGACTCTACGAGCAGTACTTC
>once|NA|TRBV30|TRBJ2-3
CAWSVYRDTQYF
TGTGCCTGGAGTGTCTATCGAGATACGCAGTATTTT
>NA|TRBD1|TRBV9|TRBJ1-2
CASSPGGQGSGYTF
TGTGCCAGCAGCCCGGGTGGACAGGGGAGTGGCTACACCTTC
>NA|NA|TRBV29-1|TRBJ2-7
CSVTSGVQEQYF
TGCAGCGTCACATCGGGGGTACAGGAGCAGTACTTC
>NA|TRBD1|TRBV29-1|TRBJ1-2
CSVGQVFSANYGYTF
TGCAGCGTGGGACAGGTATTCTCAGCTAACTATGGCTACACCTTC
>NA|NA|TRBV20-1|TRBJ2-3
CSASPQGGKSDTQYF
TGCAGTGCTAGTCCCCAGGGCGGGAAGTCCGATACGCAGTATTTT
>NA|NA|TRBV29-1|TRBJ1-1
CMAGSLNTEAFF
TGCATGGCCGGCAGCCTAAACACTGAAGCTTTCTTT
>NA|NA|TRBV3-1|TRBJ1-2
CASSPPGGQGYTF
TGTGCCAGCTCCCCTCCGGGAGGTCAAGGCTACACCTTC
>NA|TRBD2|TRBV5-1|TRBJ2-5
CASSLAGTTQETQYF
TGCGCCAGCAGCTTGGCCGGGACTACCCAAGAGACCCAGTACTTC
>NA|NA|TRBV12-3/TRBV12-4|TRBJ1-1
CASSFPGSEAFF
TGTGCCAGCAGTTTTCCCGGATCTGAAGCTTTCTTT
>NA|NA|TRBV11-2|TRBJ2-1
CASSLKTTGSIFSYNEQFF
TGTGCCAGCAGCTTAAAGACAACAGGGTCCATTTTCTCCTACAATGAGCAGTTCTTC
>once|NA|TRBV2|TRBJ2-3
CASVGSLGSTDTQYF
TGTGCCAGCGTAGGTTCCCTCGGGAGCACAGATACGCAGTATTTT
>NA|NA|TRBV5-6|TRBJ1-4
CASSLDAVDEKLFF
TGTGCCAGCAGCTTGGATGCTGTTGATGAAAAACTGTTTTTT
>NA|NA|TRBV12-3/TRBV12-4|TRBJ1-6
CASSPTGSDSPLHF
TGTGCCAGCAGTCCCACAGGGTCGGATTCACCCCTCCACTTT
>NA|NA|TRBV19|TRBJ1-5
CASHPGPEPNQPQHF
TGTGCCAGTCATCCGGGCCCCGAGCCCAATCAGCCCCAGCATTTT
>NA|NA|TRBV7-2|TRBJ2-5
CASSAGTVETQYF
TGTGCCAGCAGCGCGGGGACAGTAGAGACCCAGTACTTC
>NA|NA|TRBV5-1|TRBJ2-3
CASSLARADTQYF
TGCGCCAGCAGCTTGGCTAGAGCAGATACGCAGTATTTT
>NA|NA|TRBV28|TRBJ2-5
CASSLSSARETQYF
TGTGCCAGCAGTTTAAGTAGCGCCCGGGAGACCCAGTACTTC
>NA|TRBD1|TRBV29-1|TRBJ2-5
CSVRQGEKEETQYF
TGCAGCGTCAGACAGGGAGAAAAAGAAGAGACCCAGTACTTC
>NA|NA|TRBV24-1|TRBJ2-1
CATSDWNEQFF
TGTGCCACCAGTGATTGGAATGAGCAGTTCTTC
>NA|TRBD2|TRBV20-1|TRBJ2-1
CSASIAGVTYNEQFF
TGCAGTGCTTCGATAGCGGGGGTAACCTACAATGAGCAGTTCTTC
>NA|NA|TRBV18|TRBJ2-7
CASSPGTDTYEQYF
TGTGCCAGCTCACCAGGGACGGATACCTACGAGCAGTACTTC
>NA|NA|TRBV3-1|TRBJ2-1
CASSQGDRGGGFF
TGTGCCAGCAGCCAAGGGGATCGGGGTGGTGGGTTCTTC
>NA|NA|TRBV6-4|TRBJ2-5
CASSVWFGETQYF
TGTGCCAGCAGTGTTTGGTTTGGCGAGACCCAGTACTTC
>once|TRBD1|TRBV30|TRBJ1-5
CAWSPQGAHLSNQPQHF
TGTGCCTGGAGTCCCCAGGGGGCCCATTTGAGCAATCAGCCCCAGCATTTT
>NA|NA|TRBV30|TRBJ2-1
CAWTFGDEQFF
TGTGCCTGGACTTTCGGGGATGAGCAGTTCTTC